This T cell receptor (beta chain) was profiled in a study of shared clonotypes between healthy human individuals. Whole-study findings and limits: Investigators collected only blood, and repertoires in tissues likely differ. Few donors restricted represented genetic and exposure-history diversity.

A word on this clone: Its target is not known.

As handled by the study authors: Filtering differed for immunoSEQ, which gave only junction sequences without quality scores. Profiling relied on immunoSEQ multiplex PCR, and the TCRdb table lists in-frame clones only, not all of them. The DNA was the basis for D and trimming; V, J and clone size are from that table. The sample includes 2 million to 2.5 million clones, 85% to 95% of them seen just once. The sequence derives from a man between 18 and 35 years old in good health. Some clones in this sample may be carry-over from other donors' samples. What was sequenced was naive CD4+ T cells from PBMCs. Stated subset: CD45RA+ positively selected.

CDR3 residues: CASSVGNEQYF. The DNA of the CDR3 is TGTGCCAGCAGCGTAGGGAACGAGCAGTACTTC. The V gene is TRBV9, the J gene TRBJ2-7; D gene uncertain. The germline CDR1 and CDR2 sequences are SGDLS and YYNGEE. The V and J ends lost 0 bases and 5 bases respectively, with 3 bases between them. The length of the CDR3 is 11 residues.